This entry lists 29 T cell receptor beta chains sequenced from one sample in a study of T cell responses to AZD1222 COVID-19 vaccine. Libraries were prepared by immunoSEQ multiplex PCR; TCRdb keeps only in-frame clonotypes and omits some of them. Of some 160,000 clones in the sample, roughly 92% are singletons; the top ten hold 1.6%. Here the sequenced sample was peripheral blood, taken on day 0 of AZD1222 vaccination. These receptors were obtained from an adult in good health.

This clone showed up just once. The V gene is TRBV19, the J gene TRBJ1-3; D is uncertain. The CDR3 is 16 amino acids. V was shortened by 3 bases and J by 0 bases, with 12 bases between the two germline ends. Germline V gene lookup returns CDR1 LNHDA and CDR2 SQIVND (reference sequence). The CDR3 protein is CASSIYPEPSGNTIYF. Here the CDR3 DNA reads TGTGCCAGTAGTATCTATCCCGAGCCCTCTGGAAACACCATATATTTT.

The gene calls are TRBV7-9 and TRBJ1-1; 7 bases agree with TRBD1. The germline gives CDR1 SEHNR, CDR2 FQNEAQ (reference sequence). The V and J ends lost 5 bases and 8 bases, in that order; junction bases with no gene match: 2. CDR3 length equals 11 residues. CDR3 coding DNA: TGTGCCAGCAGCGGGACAGCCGAAGCTTTCTTT. Its translation: CASSGTAEAFF.

This clone was seen only once. The chain couples TRBV30 to TRBJ2-7, with D tentatively TRBD1 or TRBD2 (5 bases each). The CDR3 extends over 14 amino acids. From germline, CDR1 is GTSNPN and CDR2 SVGIG (reference sequence). V was trimmed by 2 bases and J by 2 bases, leaving 13 bases between them. CDR3 DNA sequence: TGTGCCTGGAGTATTGGTGGGGGACCCTACGAGCAGTACTTC. Encoded protein: CAWSIGGGPYEQYF.

The CDR3 sequence: CASSVLNTGELFF. CDR3 DNA: TGTGCCAGCAGCGTCTTGAACACCGGGGAGCTGTTTTTT. The rearrangement joins TRBV11-3 to TRBJ2-2; no clear D. Trimming removed 5 bases from V and 1 base from J, with 5 bases in between. Germline V gene data show CDR1 as SGHNT and CDR2 as YENEEA. The CDR3 loop spans 13 amino acids.

V is TRBV19 and J is TRBJ1-3; TRBD1 matches 10 bases. The CDR3 length is 14 residues. CDR1 LNHDA and CDR2 SQIVND come from the germline V gene (reference sequence). V was clipped by 10 bases and J by 9 bases; unmatched bases: 12. CDR3 protein: CATHRQGATFTIYF. In nucleotides, the CDR3 is TGTGCCACCCATCGACAGGGGGCTACGTTCACCATATATTTT. Looking up the rest from reference TRBV19 and TRBJ1-3 gives the full variable domain: DGGITQSPKYLFRKEGQNVTLSCEQNLNHDAMYWYRQDPGQGLRLIYYSQIVNDFQKGDIAEGYSVSREKKESFPLTVTSAQKNPTAFYLCATHRQGATFTIYFGEGSWLTVV.

The chain links TRBV15 to TRBJ2-5; D uncertain. CDR1 and CDR2 from the germline V gene are LNHNV and YYDKDF (reference sequence). The V gene lost 3 bases and the J gene lost 4 bases, with 12 bases spanning the gap. There are 14 residues in the CDR3. CDR3 loop: CATSSAVGTETQYF. As DNA, the CDR3 is TGTGCCACCAGCAGTGCAGTGGGAACAGAGACCCAGTACTTC.

The chain uses TRBV6-5 and TRBJ2-7; maybe TRBD1 (5 bases). The V and J ends lost 10 bases and 0 bases respectively, with 10 bases between them. The CDR3 has 12 residues. The germline gives CDR1 MNHEY, CDR2 SVGAGI. In DNA form, the CDR3 reads TGTGCCACGTGGGGCAGCTCCTACGAGCAGTACTTC. This gives the protein CATWGSSYEQYF.

The V and J genes are TRBV3-1 (or the pseudogene TRBV3-2) and TRBJ1-1; D possibly corresponds to TRBD1 (5 bases). V lost 4 bases to trimming and J lost 7 bases, with 13 bases between them. Germline values: CDR1 LGHDT, CDR2 YNNKEL (reference sequence). CDR3 length: 13 amino acids. The CDR3 spells CASSLSWGDEAFF. In DNA, the CDR3 is TGTGCCAGCAGCCTGTCGTGGGGGGATGAAGCTTTCTTT.

Remarks on this clone: Other nucleotide sequences from this sample produce the same CDR3. The chain carries TRBV6-5 and TRBJ1-1; a weak D match, TRBD1 (5 bases). The CDR3 contains 15 residues. CDR1 MNHEY and CDR2 SVGAGI come from the germline V gene. V was trimmed by 0 bases and J by 3 bases, leaving 11 bases between them. The CDR3 DNA follows: TGTGCCAGCAGTTACTCTACCATGGGGCACACTGAAGCTTTCTTT. Amino acid sequence: CASSYSTMGHTEAFF.

V gene TRBV9 combines with J gene TRBJ2-3; TRBD1 aligns across 9 bases. This CDR3 is built from 16 residues. V shed 4 bases and J 1 base; nucleotides not matched to a gene: 7. The germline gives CDR1 SGDLS, CDR2 YYNGEE. Written as DNA, the CDR3 is TGTGCCAGCAGCCTCTCGCGACAGGGGGGCACAGATACGCAGTATTTT. Amino acids: CASSLSRQGGTDTQYF.

The chain is built from TRBV6-1 and TRBJ1-2, with 7 bases matching TRBD1. From germline, CDR1 is MNHNS and CDR2 SASEGT. This CDR3 has 12 amino acids. After removal of 2 bases from V and 8 bases from J, the junction contained 2 bases not matched to a gene. The CDR3 here is CASSEWDSGYTF. The CDR3 DNA is TGTGCCAGCAGTGAATGGGACAGCGGCTACACCTTC.

J is TRBJ2-3 and V is TRBV4-1; D may be TRBD2 (7 bases). Germline values: CDR1 MGHRA, CDR2 YSYEKL. The CDR3 loop spans 17 amino acids. V lost 4 bases and J 2 bases, leaving 19 bases between the germline ends. The chain's CDR3 is CASSPRKGGGITDTQYF. In nucleotides, the CDR3 is TGCGCCAGCAGCCCCCGTAAAGGGGGAGGGATCACAGATACGCAGTATTTT.

J is TRBJ2-7 and V is TRBV29-1; D unresolved. The germline V gene has CDR1 SQVTM and CDR2 ANQGSEA. V dropped 2 bases and J dropped 6 bases, with 14 bases sitting between them. This CDR3 is built from 13 residues. The CDR3, as DNA: TGCAGCGTTGAAAGGCCCGGGTCTGCCGAGCAGTACTTC. It translates to CSVERPGSAEQYF.

V gene TRBV5-1 combines with J gene TRBJ2-1; 11 nucleotides align to TRBD2. Per germline, CDR1 SGHRS and CDR2 YFSETQ. The CDR3 covers 17 residues. With 2 bases clipped from V and 5 bases from J, the junction kept 9 bases outside the gene matches. The CDR3 is CASSFRTGTSGHNEQFF. The CDR3 DNA sequence: TGCGCCAGCAGCTTCCGAACCGGGACTAGCGGCCACAATGAGCAGTTCTTC.

This rearrangement joins TRBV7-2 to TRBJ2-3; 7 bases line up with TRBD2. V lost 4 bases and J lost 1; bases outside the gene matches: 8. The CDR3 extends over 16 amino acids. Looked up from germline, CDR1 is SGHTA and CDR2 is FQGNSA. The DNA for the CDR3 is TGTGCCAGCAGCTCCCCTACTAGCGCCCGCACAGATACGCAGTATTTT. This encodes CASSSPTSARTDTQYF.

The genes are TRBV6-2 or TRBV6-3 and TRBJ1-5; 7 bases match TRBD1. The junction had 25 bases not matched to a gene; V was cut back by 6 bases and J by 2 bases. Germline assignment: CDR1 MNHEY and CDR2 SVGEGT. CDR3 length: 21 residues. The CDR3 reads CASSHPPGGQGVRVRNQPQHF. The DNA of the CDR3 is TGTGCCAGCAGCCACCCCCCAGGGGGTCAAGGGGTTAGGGTGCGCAATCAGCCCCAGCATTTT.

V usage is TRBV10-2 and J usage is TRBJ1-1; TRBD1 is a possible D gene (6 bases). This CDR3 has 15 amino acids. Germline V gene sequence: CDR1 WSHSY, CDR2 SAAADI. V lost 0 bases and J 0 bases, leaving 8 bases between the germline ends. The CDR3 DNA sequence: TGCGCCAGCAGTGAGTCGGACAGCCTGAACACTGAAGCTTTCTTT. The encoded protein is CASSESDSLNTEAFF.

V and J are TRBV27 and TRBJ1-1; 9 bases are a match to TRBD1. The CDR3 is made up of 16 amino acids. J lost 1 base, V lost 2 bases, and 5 bases had no gene match. Germline V CDR1 and CDR2: MNHEY, SMNVEV (reference sequence). The CDR3 region is CASSLNRGRGNTEAFF. The CDR3, as DNA: TGTGCCAGCAGTTTAAACAGGGGGCGCGGGAACACTGAAGCTTTCTTT.

The chain's CDR3 is CSAGGTANYGYTF. For the CDR3, the DNA is TGCAGCGCTGGGGGGACTGCTAACTATGGCTACACCTTC. This chain links TRBV29-1 with TRBJ1-2; D perhaps matches TRBD1 (5 bases). The germline CDR1 and CDR2 sequences are SQVTM and ANQGSEA. V lost 7 bases to trimming and J lost 0 bases, with 12 bases between them. The CDR3 is 13 residues long. Looking up the rest from reference TRBV29-1 and TRBJ1-2 gives the full variable domain: SAVISQKPSRDICQRGTSLTIQCQVDSQVTMMFWYRQQPGQSLTLIATANQGSEATYESGFVIDKFPISRPNLTFSTLTVSNMSPEDSSIYLCSAGGTANYGYTFGSGTRLTVV.

The chain joins TRBV11-2 to TRBJ1-4; D uncertain. V gave up 6 bases and J gave up 3 bases, with 11 bases separating them. This CDR3 has 14 residues. Germline CDR1 SGHAT, CDR2 FQNNGV. This CDR3 reads CASRTGTSNEKLFF. In DNA, the CDR3 is TGTGCCAGCAGGACGGGCACCTCTAATGAAAAACTGTTTTTT.

The chain combines TRBV5-6 with TRBJ1-6; no clear D gene. V lost 3 bases, J lost 6 bases, and 4 bases lay in between. The CDR3 contains 12 residues. The germline CDR1 and CDR2 sequences are SGHDT and YYEEEE. This CDR3 is CASSYLNSPLHF. CDR3 sequence (DNA): TGTGCCAGCAGCTACCTTAATTCACCCCTCCACTTT.

This sequence joins TRBV3-1 (or the pseudogene TRBV3-2) and TRBJ2-5; unclear D gene. This CDR3 has 13 residues. Trimming stripped 4 bases from V and 5 bases from J, with 11 bases between. CDR1 is LGHDT, CDR2 YNNKEL, per germline (reference sequence). The CDR3 protein is CASSRKIGETQYF. In DNA, the CDR3 is TGTGCCAGCAGCCGAAAGATAGGGGAGACCCAGTACTTC.

This clone was seen just once. The CDR3 sequence is CASRTPGTIRDLYGYTF. The CDR3 DNA follows: TGTGCCAGCAGGACGCCCGGGACAATCCGGGACCTCTATGGCTACACCTTC. The V and J genes are TRBV27 and TRBJ1-2, with a possible D match to TRBD1 (6 bases). The V gene lost 6 bases and the J gene lost 4 bases, with 24 bases spanning the gap. In germline, CDR1 is MNHEY, CDR2 SMNVEV (reference sequence). The length of the CDR3 is 17 residues.

This clone was seen only once. The chain is built from TRBV27 and TRBJ1-2, with D tentatively TRBD1 (6 bases). V shed 5 bases and J shed 2 bases, with 15 bases lying between them. This CDR3 contains 15 residues. The germline gives CDR1 MNHEY, CDR2 SMNVEV (reference sequence). CDR3 sequence: CASSNRRGGNYGYTF. CDR3 nucleotide sequence: TGTGCCAGCAGTAATAGGAGAGGGGGAAACTATGGCTACACCTTC.

The chain couples TRBV3-1 (or the pseudogene TRBV3-2) to TRBJ2-7, with D tentatively TRBD2 (5 bases). Trimming shortened V by 4 bases and J by 4 bases, and 11 bases separated the two germline ends. This CDR3 is 13 amino acids long. Germline CDR1 LGHDT, CDR2 YNNKEL (reference sequence). The CDR3 reads CASSRPGKYEQYF. As DNA, the CDR3 is TGTGCCAGCAGCCGCCCGGGGAAGTACGAGCAGTACTTC.

The gene calls are TRBV5-6 and TRBJ1-1; weak D call: TRBD1 (6 bases). Trimming left V 4 bases short and J 8 bases short, with 12 bases between. Germline V gene data show CDR1 as SGHDT and CDR2 as YYEEEE. This CDR3 comprises 12 residues. Here the CDR3 DNA reads TGTGCCAGCAGCCCGACAGGTTCGGAAGCTTTCTTT. Translating gives CASSPTGSEAFF.

The genes are TRBV7-9 and TRBJ2-2; D uncertain. The V and J ends lost 4 bases and 3 bases respectively, with 18 bases between them. The CDR3 has 17 residues. Germline CDR1 reads SEHNR; CDR2 reads FQNEAQ (reference sequence). In DNA form, the CDR3 reads TGTGCCAGCAGCTCCCCTTTATGGGGTGGGGACACCGGGGAGCTGTTTTTT. Translated, it gives CASSSPLWGGDTGELFF.

This sequence joins TRBV19 and TRBJ1-2; D unresolved. Trimming removed 0 bases from V and 5 bases from J, with 4 bases in between. The length of the CDR3 is 12 residues. From germline, CDR1 is LNHDA and CDR2 SQIVND (reference sequence). The chain's CDR3 is CASSIDPYGYTF. The CDR3 region has the DNA TGTGCCAGTAGTATAGACCCATATGGCTACACCTTC.

V and J are TRBV2 and TRBJ1-1, with TRBD1 matching 7 bases. The germline gives CDR1 SNHLY, CDR2 FYNNEI. There are 13 residues in the CDR3. V shed 8 bases, J shed 2 bases, and the junction held 5 bases outside the gene matches. The chain's CDR3 is CASWGQRNTEAFF. In DNA, the CDR3 is TGTGCCAGCTGGGGACAGAGAAACACTGAAGCTTTCTTT.